These T cell receptor beta chains were read from a single sample in a study of T cell responses to AZD1222 COVID-19 vaccine. Using immunoSEQ multiplex PCR, the repertoire was profiled, and TCRdb retains in-frame clones only, with some absent. Altogether roughly 100,000 clones are present, 87% being singletons, with the ten largest covering roughly 2.9%. This specimen consisted of peripheral blood, obtained on day 0 of AZD1222 vaccination. The source is an adult in good health. The CDR3 runs from the conserved cysteine through the conserved F or W. Fields, in order: D gene, J gene, V gene, CDR3 protein. D genes are given only for firm matches.

>TRBD1|TRBJ1-2|TRBV15
CATSGDGGQGERRGYTF
>-|TRBJ2-5|TRBV3-1/TRBV3-2
CASSHGGPGAQYF
>-|TRBJ2-5|TRBV14
CASSHGGWGTQYF
>-|TRBJ1-2|TRBV2
CASKRRADNYGYTF
>-|TRBJ1-6|TRBV3-1/TRBV3-2
CASSQERGRDNRSPLHF
>-|TRBJ1-6|TRBV19
CASSIGGTYNSPLHF
>TRBD2|TRBJ2-2|TRBV2
CASSEEGLATGELFF
>TRBD1|TRBJ1-5|TRBV7-2
CASSSQGAVNQPQHF
>-|TRBJ2-1|TRBV6-5
CASTQGGEQFF
>TRBD2|TRBJ2-1|TRBV5-4
CASSLLSGSQDEQFF
>-|TRBJ2-7|TRBV29-1
CSVVSSTYEQYF
>-|TRBJ1-6|TRBV2
CASRPGPGSSPLHF
>TRBD2|TRBJ2-3|TRBV11-1
CASSSGTSGTDTQYF
>TRBD2|TRBJ2-3|TRBV7-2
CASSSSGGASDTQYF
>TRBD1|TRBJ2-2|TRBV24-1
CATSDTGTGTGELFF
>TRBD1|TRBJ1-2|TRBV7-2
CASNKLGTGIYGYTF
>-|TRBJ1-3|TRBV9
CASSFTTAGNTIYF
>-|TRBJ1-4|TRBV5-1
CASSLEGGVGEKLFF
>TRBD1|TRBJ2-6|TRBV7-8
CASSSRDRGSGANVLTF
>-|TRBJ1-1|TRBV7-3
CASGGSADTEAFF
>-|TRBJ2-3|TRBV19
CASSMEALGTQYF
>-|TRBJ1-2|TRBV5-6
CASSPRQHGYTF
>TRBD1|TRBJ1-1|TRBV19
CATRDRGRSTEAFF
>-|TRBJ1-4|TRBV18
CASSAGTPSEEKLFF
>-|TRBJ1-1|TRBV7-2
CASSLVGSRNTEAFF
>TRBD2|TRBJ2-7|TRBV6-2/TRBV6-3
CASSLGLAGASYEQYF
>-|TRBJ1-5|TRBV21-1
CASRTDRPNQPQHF
>-|TRBJ1-1|TRBV24-1
CATSDLRGDTEAFF
>-|TRBJ2-2|TRBV6-1
CASSESGRRELFF
>-|TRBJ2-7|TRBV5-1
CASSLDDYEQYF
>-|TRBJ2-3|TRBV11-3
CASTAVGDTQYF
>TRBD1|TRBJ1-4|TRBV4-3
CASSQTTARDRPNEKLFF
>TRBD1|TRBJ2-5|TRBV27
CASSTGGVIETQYF
>-|TRBJ1-2|TRBV5-1
CASFDRGDYGYTF
>-|TRBJ1-4|TRBV30
CAWKQGTNEKLFF
>-|TRBJ2-1|TRBV2
CASRVDRASYNEQFF
>-|TRBJ1-4|TRBV7-2
CASSWDLEGEKLFF
>TRBD1|TRBJ1-1|TRBV30
CAWSKIRQGTEAFF
>TRBD1|TRBJ1-1|TRBV28
CASSLDRGDQVGRYWGGTEAFF
>TRBD2|TRBJ2-7|TRBV7-9
CASSLGSFGGGSYEQYF
>TRBD1|TRBJ1-2|TRBV5-6
CASSLDRGAGYTF
>-|TRBJ2-7|TRBV5-1
CASSRDSFEQYF
>-|TRBJ2-1|TRBV4-3
CASSLRRGYEQFF
>-|TRBJ1-2|TRBV24-1
CATSDRDSGGYTF
>TRBD1|TRBJ1-1|TRBV2
CASRKDRGPEAFF
>-|TRBJ2-5|TRBV5-1
CASSWGKTQYF
>TRBD2|TRBJ2-2|TRBV4-3
CASSPDGAGGGAGELFF
>TRBD1|TRBJ1-1|TRBV25-1
CASSEVQGAYTEAFF